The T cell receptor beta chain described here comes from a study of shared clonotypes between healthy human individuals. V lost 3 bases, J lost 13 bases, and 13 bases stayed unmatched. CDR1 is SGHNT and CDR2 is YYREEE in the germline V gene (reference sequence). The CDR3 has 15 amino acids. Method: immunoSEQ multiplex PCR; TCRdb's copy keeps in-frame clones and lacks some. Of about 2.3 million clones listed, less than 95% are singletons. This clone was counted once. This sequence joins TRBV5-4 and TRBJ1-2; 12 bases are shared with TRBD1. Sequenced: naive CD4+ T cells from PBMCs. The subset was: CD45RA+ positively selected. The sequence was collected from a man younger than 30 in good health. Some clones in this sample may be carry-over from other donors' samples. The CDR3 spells CASSSPGTGGGMGTF. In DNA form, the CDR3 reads TGTGCCAGCAGCTCCCCCGGGACAGGGGGCGGTATGGGCACCTTC.